This TCR beta chain is drawn from a study of T cell changes during pregnancy in multiple sclerosis. Sequencing was performed with immunoSEQ multiplex PCR; in TCRdb, only in-frame clones are kept and a portion is missing. The repertoire holds 65,000 to 85,000 clones, approximately 95% seen once, with about 0.99% in the top ten. The CDR3 loop spans 14 amino acids. Trimming left V 0 bases short and J 6 bases short, with 12 bases between. The germline CDR1 and CDR2 sequences are ENHRY and SYGVKD. The sequence was collected from a female donor in good health, enrolled as a control in a pregnancy study. The gene calls are TRBV10-3 and TRBJ2-7; D gene uncertain. The sample consisted of peripheral blood, taken in the second trimester of pregnancy. The CDR3 here is CAISESGRRPEQYF. The DNA of the CDR3 is TGTGCCATCAGTGAGTCGGGCCGCCGCCCCGAGCAGTACTTC.